The rows below give T cell receptor beta chains drawn from one sample of a study of cytomegalovirus exposure and HLA in healthy donors. TCRdb keeps only in-frame clones here, not all; method: immunoSEQ multiplex PCR. The table has around 170,000 clones, over 65% seen once. Sequencing was performed on PBMCs. The receptors shown here come from a man in his sixties in good health and CMV-seronegative. The CDR3 runs from the conserved cysteine through the conserved F or W.

V gene: TRBV7-8
J gene: TRBJ1-5
CDR3 protein: CASSLEPTATGTQPQHF

V gene: TRBV9
J gene: TRBJ2-2
CDR3 protein: CASSVGILRDYTGELFF

V gene: TRBV5-4
J gene: TRBJ2-1
CDR3 protein: CASSPGLEGSKQFF

V gene: TRBV29-1
J gene: TRBJ2-1
CDR3 protein: CSVEKGTGQRISYNEQFF

V gene: TRBV6-5
J gene: TRBJ1-4
CDR3 protein: CASRFQGTNEKLFF

V gene: TRBV6-6
J gene: TRBJ1-1
CDR3 protein: CASSPLGGGVSTEAFF

V gene: TRBV7-8
J gene: TRBJ2-1
CDR3 protein: CASSLEMGVYNEQFF

V gene: TRBV10-3
J gene: TRBJ2-1
CDR3 protein: CAISESRTSGYNEQFF

V gene: TRBV11-2
J gene: TRBJ2-5
CDR3 protein: CASSQDWRGPRETQYF

V gene: TRBV15
J gene: TRBJ1-1
CDR3 protein: CATSRDKGRVTEAFF

V gene: TRBV7-9
J gene: TRBJ2-5
CDR3 protein: CASSTLAGEQETQYF

V gene: TRBV5-1
J gene: TRBJ1-4
CDR3 protein: CASSSTTSGEKLFF

V gene: TRBV28
J gene: TRBJ1-4
CDR3 protein: CASSFGGENEKLFF

V gene: TRBV29-1
J gene: TRBJ2-7
CDR3 protein: CSVEVGGGAYEQYF

V gene: TRBV28
J gene: TRBJ2-4
CDR3 protein: CAGKSLAKNIQYF

V gene: TRBV27
J gene: TRBJ1-2
CDR3 protein: CASSLSGQEGAYGYTF

V gene: TRBV7-9
J gene: TRBJ2-1
CDR3 protein: CASSTGQGFYNEQFF

V gene: TRBV21-1
J gene: TRBJ1-2
CDR3 protein: CASVAGVDGYTF

V gene: TRBV7-8
J gene: TRBJ2-7
CDR3 protein: CASSLLAGTSSNYEQYF

V gene: TRBV7-2
J gene: TRBJ2-7
CDR3 protein: CASSRKSGTSGYEQYF

V gene: TRBV7-2
J gene: TRBJ2-7
CDR3 protein: CASSLAPGLAGDKVQYF

V gene: TRBV4-1
J gene: TRBJ1-4
CDR3 protein: CASSTSGGEKLFF

V gene: TRBV5-4
J gene: TRBJ1-2
CDR3 protein: CASSVTVGYGYTF

V gene: TRBV27
J gene: TRBJ1-3
CDR3 protein: CASSLQGPGNTIYF

V gene: TRBV27
J gene: TRBJ2-7
CDR3 protein: CASSLSGTGWISGRREQYF

V gene: TRBV9
J gene: TRBJ2-4
CDR3 protein: CASSEGTGRKNIQYF

V gene: TRBV5-1
J gene: TRBJ2-7
CDR3 protein: CASSSRDRGFEQYF

V gene: TRBV2
J gene: TRBJ2-7
CDR3 protein: CASRPSGATYEQYF

V gene: TRBV5-1
J gene: TRBJ2-7
CDR3 protein: CASSWVPGQGACEQYF

V gene: TRBV9
J gene: TRBJ2-7
CDR3 protein: CASSATHGQAYEQYF

V gene: TRBV5-1
J gene: TRBJ1-2
CDR3 protein: CASSSSGGANYGYTF

V gene: TRBV5-6
J gene: TRBJ1-2
CDR3 protein: CASTPGWGYTF

V gene: TRBV7-3
J gene: TRBJ2-7
CDR3 protein: CASSLSRDNEQYF

V gene: TRBV6-6
J gene: TRBJ2-2
CDR3 protein: CASREGGNTGELFF

V gene: TRBV6-6
J gene: TRBJ2-3
CDR3 protein: CASSRQYTDTQYF

V gene: TRBV2
J gene: TRBJ1-5
CDR3 protein: CASSEGGGVYSNQPQHF

V gene: TRBV6-5
J gene: TRBJ2-7
CDR3 protein: CASSYSRQGEQYF

V gene: TRBV2
J gene: TRBJ2-5
CDR3 protein: CASSVGGARETQYF

V gene: TRBV4-3
J gene: TRBJ2-7
CDR3 protein: CASSQDDRTMGPYEQYF

V gene: TRBV5-6
J gene: TRBJ1-1
CDR3 protein: CASSPQTGQRNTEAFF

V gene: TRBV27
J gene: TRBJ2-3
CDR3 protein: CASSLSSGRTDTQYF

V gene: TRBV2
J gene: TRBJ2-7
CDR3 protein: CASSRMNLNRYEQYF

V gene: TRBV9
J gene: TRBJ1-2
CDR3 protein: CASSGYRGRGYTF